This T cell receptor beta chain emerged from a study of blood T cell repertoires in COVID-19. V shed 7 bases and J shed 1 base, with 14 bases lying between them. This CDR3 region has 15 residues. Germline-derived CDR1 and CDR2 are LNHDA and SQIVND (reference sequence). The method was immunoSEQ multiplex PCR; TCRdb's version includes in-frame clones alone and lacks a portion of them. The profile shows 190,000 or so clones, around 86% of them singletons. The TCR was taken from a man aged 40-49 years with active or convalescent COVID-19. The chain joins TRBV19 to TRBJ1-5; tentatively, D is TRBD1 (6 bases). Input material: peripheral blood. The CDR3, as DNA: TGTGCCAGTAAGGGGGTTTCGGGGAGCAATCAGCCCCAGCATTTT. Its translation is CASKGVSGSNQPQHF.